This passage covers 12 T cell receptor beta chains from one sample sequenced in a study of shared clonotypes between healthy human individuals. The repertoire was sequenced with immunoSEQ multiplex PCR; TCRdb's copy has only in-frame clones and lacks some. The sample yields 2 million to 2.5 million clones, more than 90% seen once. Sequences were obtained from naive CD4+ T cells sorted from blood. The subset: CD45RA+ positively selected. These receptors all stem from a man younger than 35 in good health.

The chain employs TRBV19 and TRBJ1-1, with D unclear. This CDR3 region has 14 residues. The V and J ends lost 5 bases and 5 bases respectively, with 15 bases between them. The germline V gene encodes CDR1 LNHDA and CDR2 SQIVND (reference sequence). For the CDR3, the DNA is TGTGCCAGTAGTCAAGGGTTCCTGAGGACTGAAGCTTTCTTT. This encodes CASSQGFLRTEAFF.

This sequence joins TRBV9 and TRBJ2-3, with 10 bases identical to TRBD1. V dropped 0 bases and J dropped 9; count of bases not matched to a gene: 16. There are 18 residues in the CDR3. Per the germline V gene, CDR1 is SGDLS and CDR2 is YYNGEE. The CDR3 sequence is CASSVATWGGQGPETQYF. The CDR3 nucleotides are TGTGCCAGCAGCGTAGCTACCTGGGGGGGACAGGGGCCCGAGACGCAGTATTTT.

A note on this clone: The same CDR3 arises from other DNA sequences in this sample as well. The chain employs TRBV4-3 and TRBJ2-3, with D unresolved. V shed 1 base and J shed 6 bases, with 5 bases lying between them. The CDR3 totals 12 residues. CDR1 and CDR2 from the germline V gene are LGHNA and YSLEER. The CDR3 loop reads CASSQVRDTQYF. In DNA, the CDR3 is TGCGCCAGCAGCCAAGTCCGGGATACGCAGTATTTT.

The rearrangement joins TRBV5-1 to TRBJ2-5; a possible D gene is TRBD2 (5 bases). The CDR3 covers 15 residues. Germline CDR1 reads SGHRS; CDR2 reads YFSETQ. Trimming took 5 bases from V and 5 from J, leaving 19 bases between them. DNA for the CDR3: TGCGCCAGCAGGTCCACTACTAGATCCTCCGAGACCCAGTACTTC. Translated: CASRSTTRSSETQYF.

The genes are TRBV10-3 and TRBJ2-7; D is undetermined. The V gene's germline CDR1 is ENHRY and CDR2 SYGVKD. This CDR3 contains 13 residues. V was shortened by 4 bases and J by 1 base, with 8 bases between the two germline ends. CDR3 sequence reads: CAISVGLSYEQYF. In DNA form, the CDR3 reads TGTGCCATCAGTGTAGGCTTATCCTACGAGCAGTACTTC.

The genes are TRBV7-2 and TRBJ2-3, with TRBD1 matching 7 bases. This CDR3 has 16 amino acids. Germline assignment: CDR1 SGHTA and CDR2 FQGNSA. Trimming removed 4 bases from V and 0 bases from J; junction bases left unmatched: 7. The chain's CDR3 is CASSSMDRLSTDTQYF. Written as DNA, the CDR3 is TGTGCCAGCAGCTCGATGGACAGGCTTAGCACAGATACGCAGTATTTT.

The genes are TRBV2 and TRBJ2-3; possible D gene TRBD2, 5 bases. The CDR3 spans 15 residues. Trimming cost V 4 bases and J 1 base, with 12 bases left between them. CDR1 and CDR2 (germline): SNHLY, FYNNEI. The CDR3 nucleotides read TGTGCCAGCAGTGGAGGGCCCCCCGGCACAGATACGCAGTATTTT. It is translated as CASSGGPPGTDTQYF. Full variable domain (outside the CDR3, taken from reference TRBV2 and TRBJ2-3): EPEVTQTPSHQVTQMGQEVILRCVPISNHLYFYWYRQILGQKVEFLVSFYNNEISEKSEIFDDQFSVERPDGSNFTLKIRSTKLEDSAMYFCASSGGPPGTDTQYFGPGTRLTVL.

The CDR3 nucleotides are TGTGCCAGCAATCTGCTAGCGGGGGGCACAGATACGCAGTATTTT. This encodes CASNLLAGGTDTQYF. This rearrangement joins TRBV2 to TRBJ2-3; 10 bases align to TRBD2. The CDR3 extends over 15 amino acids. The V gene end was trimmed by 7 bases and the J gene end by 1 base; junction bases not matched to a gene: 5. Germline CDR1 is SNHLY and CDR2 is FYNNEI.

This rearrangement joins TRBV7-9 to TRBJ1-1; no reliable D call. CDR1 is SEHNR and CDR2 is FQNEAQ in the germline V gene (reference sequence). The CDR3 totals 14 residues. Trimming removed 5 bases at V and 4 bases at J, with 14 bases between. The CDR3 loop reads CASSGLFSLTEAFF. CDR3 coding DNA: TGTGCCAGCAGCGGACTCTTTTCTCTCACTGAAGCTTTCTTT.

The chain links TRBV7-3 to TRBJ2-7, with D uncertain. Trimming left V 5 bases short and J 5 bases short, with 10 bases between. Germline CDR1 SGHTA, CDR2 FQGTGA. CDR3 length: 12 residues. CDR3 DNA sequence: TGTGCCAGCAGCGTTGACTGGAACGAGCAGTACTTC. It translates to CASSVDWNEQYF.

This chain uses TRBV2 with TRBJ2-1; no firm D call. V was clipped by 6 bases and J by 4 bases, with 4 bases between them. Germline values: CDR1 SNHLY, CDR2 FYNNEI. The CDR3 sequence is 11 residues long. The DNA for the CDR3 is TGTGCCAGCAGGAATTACAATGAGCAGTTCTTC. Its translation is CASRNYNEQFF.

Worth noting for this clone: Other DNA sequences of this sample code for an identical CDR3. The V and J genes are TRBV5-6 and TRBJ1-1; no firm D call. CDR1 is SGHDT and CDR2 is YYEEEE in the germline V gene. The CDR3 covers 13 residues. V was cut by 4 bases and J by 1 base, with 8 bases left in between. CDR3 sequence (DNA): TGTGCCAGCAGCCCCGGGTGGAACACTGAAGCTTTCTTT. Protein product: CASSPGWNTEAFF.